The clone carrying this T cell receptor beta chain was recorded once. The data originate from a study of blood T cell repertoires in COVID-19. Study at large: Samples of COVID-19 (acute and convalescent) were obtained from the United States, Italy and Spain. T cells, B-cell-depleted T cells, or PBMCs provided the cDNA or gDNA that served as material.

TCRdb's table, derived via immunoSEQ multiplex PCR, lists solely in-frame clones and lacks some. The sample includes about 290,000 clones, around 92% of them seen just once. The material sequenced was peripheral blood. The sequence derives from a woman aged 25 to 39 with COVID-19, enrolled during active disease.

The CDR3 protein is CASSVGGSLATNEKLFF. The DNA for the CDR3 is TGCGCCAGCAGCGTAGGCGGCTCGTTGGCAACTAATGAAAAACTGTTTTTT. The chain combines TRBV5-1 with TRBJ1-4; D call uncertain. This CDR3 has 17 residues. CDR1 is SGHRS and CDR2 is YFSETQ in the germline V gene. V lost 4 bases and J 0 bases, leaving 16 bases between the germline ends.